The present T cell receptor beta chain was sequenced within a study of blood T cell repertoires in COVID-19. As for the study in general: Samples taken during acute and convalescent COVID-19 were collected in the United States, Italy and Spain. PBMCs, B-cell-depleted T cells, or T cells were the source of the cDNA or gDNA that made up the material.

V dropped 3 bases and J dropped 4; count of bases not matched to a gene: 4. The germline CDR1 and CDR2 sequences are MNHEY and SMNVEV (reference sequence). The CDR3 has 15 residues. Under the authors' procedure: For nucleated cells, counts were estimated from reference gene primer amplification. This table comes from immunoSEQ multiplex PCR, and its TCRdb copy is limited to in-frame clones, with some not included. The DNA was the basis for D and trimming; V, J and clone size are from that table. The table includes a few hundred thousand clones, roughly 87% detected once. This TCR came from a woman between 45 and 65 years old who had recovered from COVID-19. Sequenced material: peripheral blood. The J gene is TRBJ2-2, the V gene TRBV27; 8 nucleotides agree with TRBD2. For the CDR3, the DNA is TGTGCCAGCAGTTTTGGTCTAGCGGGCACCGGGGAGCTGTTTTTT. This translates into CASSFGLAGTGELFF.